This passage covers 3 T cell receptor beta chains from one sample sequenced in a study of vaccination and CD4 T cells after COVID-19. Treatment described: roughly ten-day PBMC culture with coronavirus spike peptide pools or control peptides (ViraFEST assay). Sequence data for DNA of cultured CD4+ T cells were generated by the Oncomine TCR Beta short-read assay. TCRdb fed the PCR reads into MiXCR, producing one record per CDR3 protein. Among about 6,500 distinct CDR3 sequences listed, more than 15% were seen once. Their specific antigens are unknown. The sequenced sample consisted of CD4+ T cells from blood, cultured in vitro. These receptor sequences come from a human donor who had recovered from COVID-19.

By its share, this clonotype is medium-sized. The chain employs TRBV6-1 and TRBJ1-6, with 10 bases aligning to TRBD1. CDR3 length: 17 amino acids. V lost 7 bases, J lost 6 bases, and 12 bases stayed unmatched. The germline V gene encodes CDR1 MNHNS and CDR2 SASEGT. The CDR3 DNA sequence: TGTGCCAGCACAACCTTGGGACAGGGGCTTCTTAATTCACCCCTCCACTTT. The encoded protein is CASTTLGQGLLNSPLHF.

This clonotype rates as medium-sized (0.01 to 0.1%). The rearrangement uses TRBV6-5 and TRBJ1-5, with no clear D. The CDR3 is 13 residues long. V was shortened by 4 bases and J by 3 bases, with 7 bases between the two germline ends. The germline V gene encodes CDR1 MNHEY and CDR2 SVGAGI. Here the CDR3 reads CASSSSFNQPQHF. The CDR3, as DNA: TGTGCCAGCAGTTCAAGCTTCAATCAGCCCCAGCATTTT.

This chain joins TRBV15 and TRBJ2-5; D unresolved. Trimming removed 4 bases at V and 4 bases at J, with 7 bases between. This CDR3 is 12 amino acids long. Germline V gives CDR1 LNHNV, CDR2 YYDKDF (reference sequence). The CDR3 DNA reads TGTGCCACCAGCAAAGGACGAGAGACCCAGTACTTC. Translated, it gives CATSKGRETQYF.